This entry lists 24 T cell receptor beta chains sequenced from one sample in a study of CXCR3-negative and CXCR3-positive naive CD8 T cells. Libraries of TRB cDNA were made by 5' RACE and carried UMIs. TCRdb derives one entry per CDR3 protein from the 5' RACE reads, leaving out DNA. This repertoire includes about 62,000 distinct CDR3 sequences. The specimen sequenced was naive CXCR3- CD8+ T cells from blood. Noted subset: CD45RO-CCR7+CD27+CD95- naive CD8+ T cells lacking CXCR3 (TNR3-). The receptors were gathered from a human donor in good health. Some clones in this sample may be carry-over from other donors' samples.

The chain employs TRBV6-1 and TRBJ1-1; the D call from TCRdb, TRBD1, cannot be confirmed without DNA. This CDR3 has 14 residues. Germline-derived CDR1 and CDR2 are MNHNS and SASEGT. The chain's CDR3 is CASSKRVGVTEAFF.

J is TRBJ2-7 and V is TRBV29-1; TCRdb reports TRBD1, a call that lacks DNA to check it against. The CDR3 runs 14 residues. Germline assignment: CDR1 SQVTM and CDR2 ANQGSEA. CDR3 sequence: CSVVLYGGVNEQYF.

The rearrangement links TRBV29-1 to TRBJ1-2; TCRdb outputs TRBD1, but without DNA this stays unchecked. CDR1 is SQVTM, CDR2 ANQGSEA, per germline. The CDR3 spans 12 residues. The CDR3 sequence: CSAGSESYGYTF.

The genes are TRBV6-5 and TRBJ2-5; TCRdb names TRBD2, which stays unverified in the absence of DNA. The CDR3 loop spans 15 amino acids. CDR1 is MNHEY and CDR2 is SVGAGI in the germline V gene. The CDR3 protein is CASSPTSGGQETQYF.

This chain links TRBV5-6 with TRBJ2-1; TCRdb's D call, TRBD1, is unchecked because there is no DNA. The CDR3 has 15 amino acids. Germline CDR1 and CDR2: SGHDT and YYEEEE. CDR3 region: CASSSPGQGLLERFF.

This rearrangement joins TRBV29-1 to TRBJ1-1; TCRdb gives TRBD1 as the D gene, but with no DNA this cannot be confirmed. This CDR3 has 15 residues. Germline CDR1 is SQVTM and CDR2 is ANQGSEA. CDR3 amino acids: CSVDLRPSGNTEAFF.

This chain connects TRBV3-1 to TRBJ2-2; TCRdb names TRBD1, which stays unverified in the absence of DNA. This CDR3 has 14 residues. CDR1 and CDR2 from the germline V gene are LGHDT and YNNKEL (reference sequence). CDR3 protein: CASSHAGLTGELFF.

The rearrangement links TRBV10-3 to TRBJ2-7; TCRdb's assignment of TRBD1 cannot be checked, as there is no DNA. The CDR3 consists of 12 residues. Germline V CDR1 and CDR2: ENHRY, SYGVKD. CDR3 sequence: CASRDGLYEQYF.

The V call is TRBV27, the J call TRBJ2-3; TCRdb proposes TRBD2, but this gene call is untestable without DNA. Germline V gene lookup returns CDR1 MNHEY and CDR2 SMNVEV (reference sequence). The CDR3 runs to 12 residues. This chain's CDR3 is CASSLRADTQYF.

The chain is built from TRBV6-2 or TRBV6-3 and TRBJ2-7; TCRdb calls TRBD1, which cannot be checked without DNA. Per the germline V gene, CDR1 is MNHEY and CDR2 is SVGEGT. The CDR3 covers 13 residues. The CDR3 is CASSSTGLGEQYF.

The chain has TRBV6-6 and TRBJ2-7. Germline V gene data show CDR1 as MNHNY and CDR2 as SVGAGI (reference sequence). The CDR3 sequence is 15 residues long. CDR3 in amino acids: CASSYSLAISYEQYF.

The rearrangement links TRBV21-1 to TRBJ2-7. TRBV21-1 is described as a pseudogene. The CDR3 totals 14 residues. The CDR3 region is CASSKGGGLYEQYF.

The rearrangement uses TRBV10-3 and TRBJ2-5; TCRdb designates TRBD1, a call that cannot be tested without DNA. Germline V CDR1 and CDR2: ENHRY, SYGVKD. The CDR3 length is 13 residues. The CDR3 region is CAIREQGEETQYF.

This rearrangement joins TRBV28 to TRBJ2-7; the D gene TCRdb calls, TRBD1, cannot be checked with no DNA. This CDR3 has 12 residues. Germline V lookup: CDR1 MDHEN, CDR2 SYDVKM. CDR3 sequence reads: CASSPRAVEQYF.

This CDR3 is CASSYPSGSNEQFF. This sequence joins TRBV7-9 and TRBJ2-1; TCRdb's assignment of TRBD2 cannot be checked, as there is no DNA. The CDR3 runs to 14 residues. Germline V gene lookup returns CDR1 SEHNR and CDR2 FQNEAQ (reference sequence). Full variable domain (remainder filled in from reference TRBV7-9 and TRBJ2-1): DTGVSQNPRHKITKRGQNVTFRCDPISEHNRLYWYRQTLGQGPEFLTYFQNEAQLEKSRLLSDRFSAERPKGSFSTLEIQRTEQGDSAMYLCASSYPSGSNEQFFGPGTRLTVL.

The rearrangement joins TRBV6-6 to TRBJ1-5. The CDR3 has 16 residues. CDR1 MNHNY and CDR2 SVGAGI come from the germline V gene (reference sequence). CDR3 in amino acids: CASSYSGVQGNQPQHF.

The CDR3 here is CASSQDMRTGDYGYTF. The rearrangement uses TRBV3-1 and TRBJ1-2; TCRdb's D call of TRBD1 is untestable without DNA. The CDR3 extends over 16 amino acids. CDR1 and CDR2 (germline): LGHDT, YNNKEL (reference sequence). The full variable domain, rest sourced from reference TRBV3-1 and TRBJ1-2, is DTAVSQTPKYLVTQMGNDKSIKCEQNLGHDTMYWYKQDSKKFLKIMFSYNNKELIINETVPNRFSPKSPDKAHLNLHINSLELGDSAVYFCASSQDMRTGDYGYTFGSGTRLTVV.

This rearrangement joins TRBV29-1 to TRBJ2-1; TCRdb selects TRBD2, and the lack of DNA leaves this call unchecked. CDR1 is SQVTM and CDR2 is ANQGSEA in the germline V gene. CDR3 size: 12 residues. Here the CDR3 reads CSAGTGGTEQFF.

The chain employs TRBV7-8 and TRBJ1-2. CDR1 and CDR2 from the germline V gene are SGHVS and FQNEAQ. CDR3 length equals 14 residues. The CDR3 is CASSRRPKTEGYTF.

The chain links TRBV5-5 to TRBJ2-6; there is no DNA to check the TCRdb D call of TRBD1. This CDR3 region has 21 residues. CDR1 and CDR2 from the germline V gene are SGHKS and YYEKEE (reference sequence). This CDR3 reads CASSLVRNPGQGSSGANVLTF.

J is TRBJ2-3 and V is TRBV5-6; TCRdb picks TRBD2, but there is no DNA to check that call. This CDR3 has 14 residues. Germline V gene sequence: CDR1 SGHDT, CDR2 YYEEEE. CDR3 loop: CASSLGLGADTQYF. Complete variable domain (other parts from reference TRBV5-6 and TRBJ2-3): DAGVTQSPTHLIKTRGQQVTLRCSPKSGHDTVSWYQQALGQGPQFIFQYYEEEERQRGNFPDRFSGHQFPNYSSELNVNALLLGDSALYLCASSLGLGADTQYFGPGTRLTVL.

The chain uses TRBV29-1 and TRBJ2-2. CDR1 SQVTM and CDR2 ANQGSEA come from the germline V gene. The CDR3 has 15 amino acids. CDR3 loop: CSVAARSVSTGELFF.

The chain recombines TRBV12-3 or TRBV12-4 with TRBJ2-3; TCRdb's D call of TRBD2 is untestable without DNA. CDR3 length: 20 amino acids. CDR3: CASSLSPGTSGDVSTDTQYF.

The chain couples TRBV10-3 to TRBJ1-2; the TCRdb D gene call, TRBD1, has no DNA to confirm it. Per the germline V gene, CDR1 is ENHRY and CDR2 is SYGVKD. The CDR3 length is 15 residues. CDR3: CAISDLEGGYYGYTF.